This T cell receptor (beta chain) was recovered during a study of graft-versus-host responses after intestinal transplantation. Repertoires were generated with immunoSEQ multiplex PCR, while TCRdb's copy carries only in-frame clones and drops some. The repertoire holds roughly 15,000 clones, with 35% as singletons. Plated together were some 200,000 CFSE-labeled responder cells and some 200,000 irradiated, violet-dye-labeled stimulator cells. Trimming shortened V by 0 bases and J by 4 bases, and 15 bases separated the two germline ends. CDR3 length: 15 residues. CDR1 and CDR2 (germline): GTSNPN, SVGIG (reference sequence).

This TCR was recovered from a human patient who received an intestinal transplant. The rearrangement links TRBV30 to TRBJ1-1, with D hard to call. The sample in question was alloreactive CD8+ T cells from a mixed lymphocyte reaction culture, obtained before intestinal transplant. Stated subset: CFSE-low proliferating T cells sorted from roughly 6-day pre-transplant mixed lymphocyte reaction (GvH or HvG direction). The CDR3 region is CAWSVRIVLGTEAFF. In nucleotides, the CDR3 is TGTGCCTGGAGTGTACGGATTGTTTTAGGCACTGAAGCTTTCTTT. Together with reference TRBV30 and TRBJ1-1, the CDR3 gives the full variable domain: SQTIHQWPATLVQPVGSPLSLECTVEGTSNPNLYWYRQAAGRGLQLLFYSVGIGQISSEVPQNLSASRPQDRQFILSSKKLLLSDSGFYLCAWSVRIVLGTEAFFGQGTRLTVV.